These 17 T cell receptor beta chains share one sample of origin, sequenced in a study of a mutant IDH1 vaccine in newly diagnosed glioma. Time point: baseline, week 1 (first vaccination visit). Specified treatment: pre-vaccination baseline after standard-of-care therapy. Using immunoSEQ multiplex PCR, the repertoire was profiled, and TCRdb retains in-frame clones only, with some absent. This repertoire shows 80,000 to 100,000 clones, about 80% found once; its top ten account for 4.5% to 5.5%. The material sequenced was PBMCs, taken from a glioma patient treated with radiotherapy, temozolomide or both. These receptors were taken from a man between 35 and 55 years old with glioma. Some clones in this sample may be carry-over from other donors' samples.

The gene calls are TRBV2 and TRBJ1-5; D is unclear. Germline CDR1 and CDR2: SNHLY and FYNNEI. The V gene lost 2 bases and the J gene lost 2 bases, with 7 bases spanning the gap. The CDR3 contains 14 residues. The CDR3 protein is CASSETTGNQPQHF. CDR3 DNA: TGTGCCAGCAGTGAAACGACGGGCAATCAGCCCCAGCATTTT.

This clone was counted once. V gene TRBV4-1 combines with J gene TRBJ2-2, with 9 bases matching TRBD2. CDR3 size: 16 residues. V gave up 2 bases and J gave up 7 bases; unmatched junction bases: 8. Germline V lookup: CDR1 MGHRA, CDR2 YSYEKL. CDR3 DNA sequence: TGCGCCAGCAGCCAAAAAGAGCGGGGGGTCTTCGGGGAGCTGTTTTTT. It encodes CASSQKERGVFGELFF.

J is TRBJ2-3 and V is TRBV7-8; possibly TRBD2 for D (7 bases). V was clipped by 1 base and J by 0 bases, with 11 bases between them. The CDR3 loop spans 16 amino acids. Germline values: CDR1 SGHVS, CDR2 FQNEAQ. CDR3 residues: CASSLVRGGSTDTQYF. DNA of the CDR3: TGTGCCAGCAGCTTAGTAAGGGGGGGCAGCACAGATACGCAGTATTTT. Combining the CDR3 with reference TRBV7-8 and TRBJ2-3 gives the whole variable domain GAGVSQSPRYKVAKRGQDVALRCDPISGHVSLFWYQQALGQGPEFLTYFQNEAQLDKSGLPSDRFFAERPEGSVSTLKIQRTQQEDSAVYLCASSLVRGGSTDTQYFGPGTRLTVL.

The chain carries TRBV5-4 and TRBJ1-1; perhaps TRBD1 as D (5 bases). The CDR3 is 15 residues long. Trimming took off 4 bases at V and 0 bases at J, with 13 bases between the two ends. Germline CDR1 and CDR2: SGHNT and YYREEE (reference sequence). The CDR3 here is CASSTQLTVNTEAFF. Here the CDR3 DNA reads TGTGCCAGCAGCACTCAGCTGACAGTGAACACTGAAGCTTTCTTT. Together with reference TRBV5-4 and TRBJ1-1, the CDR3 gives the full variable domain: ETGVTQSPTHLIKTRGQQVTLRCSSQSGHNTVSWYQQALGQGPQFIFQYYREEENGRGNFPPRFSGLQFPNYSSELNVNALELDDSALYLCASSTQLTVNTEAFFGQGTRLTVV.

The V call is TRBV30, the J call TRBJ1-4; 10 nucleotides agree with TRBD1. This CDR3 has 16 residues. In germline, CDR1 is GTSNPN, CDR2 SVGIG (reference sequence). The ends lost 1 base at V and 7 bases at J; junction bases unmatched: 9. DNA of the CDR3: TGTGCCTGGAGTGGGGACAGGGGAGGAGGGCCTGAAAAACTGTTTTTT. It codes for CAWSGDRGGGPEKLFF.

The chain carries TRBV27 and TRBJ2-2, with 7 bases fitting TRBD2. J lost 4 bases, V lost 0 bases, and 2 bases had no gene match. The CDR3 is 15 amino acids. CDR1 and CDR2 from the germline V gene are MNHEY and SMNVEV (reference sequence). The CDR3 protein is CASSLSPGGTGELFF. The DNA for the CDR3 is TGTGCCAGCAGTTTATCCCCGGGGGGCACCGGGGAGCTGTTTTTT.

This chain connects TRBV4-2 to TRBJ1-1; weak D call: TRBD1 (5 bases). This CDR3 region has 15 residues. Germline loops: CDR1 LGHNA, CDR2 YNFKEQ. Trimming removed 5 bases at V and 4 bases at J, with 17 bases between. The CDR3 coding sequence is TGTGCCAGCAGCTCAGGGTGGCAGGCAGGCACTGAAGCTTTCTTT. Protein: CASSSGWQAGTEAFF.

The genes are TRBV29-1 and TRBJ2-6; D uncertain. Trimming shortened V by 5 bases and J by 0 bases, and 5 bases separated the two germline ends. This CDR3 comprises 13 residues. Germline V CDR1 and CDR2: SQVTM, ANQGSEA. CDR3 DNA sequence: TGCAGCGTTATCGACTCTGGGGCCAACGTCCTGACTTTC. Its translation is CSVIDSGANVLTF.

The chain is built from TRBV19 and TRBJ1-5; possibly TRBD1 for D (6 bases). CDR3 length: 14 amino acids. The V end was cut by 8 bases, the J end by 7 bases, with 18 bases between. CDR1 and CDR2 (germline): LNHDA, SQIVND (reference sequence). CDR3: CASSIGGARQPQHF. CDR3 bases: TGTGCCAGTTCCATCGGGGGGGCCAGACAGCCCCAGCATTTT.

This chain links TRBV6-1 with TRBJ2-7, with a tentative D call TRBD1 (6 bases). This CDR3 region has 15 residues. Germline loops: CDR1 MNHNS, CDR2 SASEGT. The germline V and J ends were trimmed by 1 base and 4 bases, with 14 bases remaining between them. The CDR3 DNA reads TGTGCCAGCAGTGAAGGCAGGGGAAGGGGTTACGAGCAGTACTTC. Protein: CASSEGRGRGYEQYF.

The rearrangement links TRBV5-1 to TRBJ1-1; D unresolved. Trimming stripped 0 bases from V and 0 bases from J, with 12 bases between. Germline values: CDR1 SGHRS, CDR2 YFSETQ. CDR3 size: 16 residues. The CDR3 protein is CASSLVARQMNTEAFF. The CDR3 DNA follows: TGCGCCAGCAGCTTGGTGGCCAGGCAAATGAACACTGAAGCTTTCTTT. The full variable domain, its missing parts supplied by reference TRBV5-1 and TRBJ1-1, is KAGVTQTPRYLIKTRGQQVTLSCSPISGHRSVSWYQQTPGQGLQFLFEYFSETQRNKGNFPGRFSGRQFSNSRSEMNVSTLELGDSALYLCASSLVARQMNTEAFFGQGTRLTVV.

The V gene is TRBV11-2, the J gene TRBJ1-1; possible D gene TRBD1, 5 bases. Trimming removed 5 bases at V and 4 bases at J, with 23 bases between. From germline, CDR1 is SGHAT and CDR2 FQNNGV. The CDR3 is 17 amino acids. The DNA of the CDR3 is TGTGCCAGCAGCCGGGGGGTGGGGAGTGGTGAGGGCACTGAAGCTTTCTTT. Protein product: CASSRGVGSGEGTEAFF.

The chain recombines TRBV7-2 with TRBJ2-4; D perhaps matches TRBD1 (6 bases). CDR1 is SGHTA, CDR2 FQGNSA, per germline. The CDR3 spans 13 residues. V lost 6 bases and J lost 8, with 14 bases in between. CDR3 amino acids: CASRLGGADIQYF. The CDR3 coding sequence is TGTGCCAGCAGGCTAGGGGGAGCGGACATTCAGTACTTC.

The gene calls are TRBV12-1 and TRBJ2-7; the table's D call of TRBD2 was not tested on the DNA. TRBV12-1 is a listed pseudogene. This CDR3 contains 18 residues. CDR3 coding DNA: TGTGCCAGCAGCTCCGGGACTAGCGGGGGCCCTAGCTCCTACGAGCAGTACTTC. Protein: CASSSGTSGGPSSYEQYF.

CDR3 sequence reads: CASSPLGLAAGELFF. In nucleotides, the CDR3 is TGTGCCAGCAGCCCTCTAGGACTAGCCGCCGGGGAGCTGTTTTTT. The chain joins TRBV2 to TRBJ2-2; 8 bases agree with TRBD2. From germline, CDR1 is SNHLY and CDR2 FYNNEI. The V and J ends lost 6 bases and 6 bases, in that order; junction bases with no gene match: 9. This CDR3 has 15 residues.

This clone appeared once. The chain links TRBV9 to TRBJ2-2; D ambiguous. Germline V gives CDR1 SGDLS, CDR2 YYNGEE. V lost 2 bases and J 1 base, leaving 6 bases between the germline ends. There are 14 residues in the CDR3. The CDR3 DNA follows: TGTGCCAGCAGCGTGAACTTGAACACCGGGGAGCTGTTTTTT. This sequence encodes CASSVNLNTGELFF.

This clone was counted only a few times. The chain has TRBV6-1 and TRBJ1-2; the D gene is possibly TRBD1 (5 bases). The V gene's germline CDR1 is MNHNS and CDR2 SASEGT. Trimming cost V 1 base and J 1 base, with 10 bases left between them. The CDR3 contains 15 residues. CDR3 protein: CASSEGVGRNYGYTF. The CDR3, as DNA: TGTGCCAGCAGTGAAGGGGTGGGGCGTAACTATGGCTACACCTTC.